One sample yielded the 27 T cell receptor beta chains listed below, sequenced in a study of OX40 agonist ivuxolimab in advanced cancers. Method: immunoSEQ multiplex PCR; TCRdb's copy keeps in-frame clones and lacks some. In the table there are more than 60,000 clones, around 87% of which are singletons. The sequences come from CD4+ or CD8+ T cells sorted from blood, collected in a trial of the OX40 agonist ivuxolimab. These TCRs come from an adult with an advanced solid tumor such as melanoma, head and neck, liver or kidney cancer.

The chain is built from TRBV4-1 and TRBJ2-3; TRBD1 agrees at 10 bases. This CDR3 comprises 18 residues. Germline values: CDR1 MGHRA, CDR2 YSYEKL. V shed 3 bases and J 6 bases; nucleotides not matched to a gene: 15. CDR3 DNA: TGCGCCAGCAGCCACAATGCTCCGGGACAGGGGACTGCCGATACGCAGTATTTT. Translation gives CASSHNAPGQGTADTQYF.

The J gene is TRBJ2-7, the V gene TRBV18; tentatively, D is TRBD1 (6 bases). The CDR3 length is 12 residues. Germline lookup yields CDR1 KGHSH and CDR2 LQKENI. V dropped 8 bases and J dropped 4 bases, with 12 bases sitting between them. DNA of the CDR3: TGTGCCAGCACCGGCCAGGGGTACGAGCAGTACTTC. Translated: CASTGQGYEQYF.

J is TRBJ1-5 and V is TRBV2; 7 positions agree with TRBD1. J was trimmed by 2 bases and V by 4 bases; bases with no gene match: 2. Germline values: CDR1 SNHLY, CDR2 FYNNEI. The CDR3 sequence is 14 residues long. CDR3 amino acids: CASSGQGGNQPQHF. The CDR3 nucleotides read TGTGCCAGCAGTGGCCAGGGGGGCAATCAGCCCCAGCATTTT. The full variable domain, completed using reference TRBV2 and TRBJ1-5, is EPEVTQTPSHQVTQMGQEVILRCVPISNHLYFYWYRQILGQKVEFLVSFYNNEISEKSEIFDDQFSVERPDGSNFTLKIRSTKLEDSAMYFCASSGQGGNQPQHFGDGTRLSIL.

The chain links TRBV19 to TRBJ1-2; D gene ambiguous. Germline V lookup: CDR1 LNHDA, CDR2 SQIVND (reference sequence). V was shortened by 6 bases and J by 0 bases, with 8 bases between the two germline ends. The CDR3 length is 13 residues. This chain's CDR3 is CASRPGTNYGYTF. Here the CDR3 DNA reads TGTGCCAGTAGACCCGGGACTAACTATGGCTACACCTTC.

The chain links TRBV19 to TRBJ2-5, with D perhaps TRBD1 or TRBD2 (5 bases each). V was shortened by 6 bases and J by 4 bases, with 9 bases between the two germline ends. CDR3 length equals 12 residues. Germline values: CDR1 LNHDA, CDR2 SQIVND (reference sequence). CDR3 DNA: TGTGCCAGTAGCGGGGCTTCAGAGACCCAGTACTTC. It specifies CASSGASETQYF. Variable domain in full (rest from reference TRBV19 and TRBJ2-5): DGGITQSPKYLFRKEGQNVTLSCEQNLNHDAMYWYRQDPGQGLRLIYYSQIVNDFQKGDIAEGYSVSREKKESFPLTVTSAQKNPTAFYLCASSGASETQYFGPGTRLLVL.

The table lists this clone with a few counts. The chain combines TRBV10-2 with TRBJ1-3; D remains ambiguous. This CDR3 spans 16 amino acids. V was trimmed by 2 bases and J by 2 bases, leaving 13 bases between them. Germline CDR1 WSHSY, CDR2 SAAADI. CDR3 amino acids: CASSEAHRGTGNTIYF. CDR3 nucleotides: TGCGCCAGCAGTGAGGCTCACCGAGGGACTGGAAACACCATATATTTT.

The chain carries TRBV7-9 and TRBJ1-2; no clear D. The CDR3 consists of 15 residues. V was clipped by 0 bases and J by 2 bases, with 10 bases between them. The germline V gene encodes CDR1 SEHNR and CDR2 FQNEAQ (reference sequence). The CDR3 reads CASSLASPRNYGYTF. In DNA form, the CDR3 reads TGTGCCAGCAGCTTAGCGTCACCTCGAAACTATGGCTACACCTTC.

This chain's CDR3 is CASSPDRGVRETQYF. The CDR3 DNA follows: TGCGCCAGCAGCCCCGACAGGGGTGTTCGCGAGACCCAGTACTTC. The chain recombines TRBV5-1 with TRBJ2-5; TRBD1 matches 8 bases. The CDR3 runs to 15 residues. Germline CDR1 is SGHRS and CDR2 is YFSETQ. V shed 4 bases and J 5 bases; nucleotides not matched to a gene: 10.

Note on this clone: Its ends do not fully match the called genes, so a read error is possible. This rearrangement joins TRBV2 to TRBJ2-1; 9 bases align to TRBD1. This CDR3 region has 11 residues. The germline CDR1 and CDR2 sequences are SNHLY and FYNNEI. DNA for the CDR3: TGTGCCAGCAGCCCCCGGGACAGGGCCCTCTTC. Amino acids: CASSPRDRALF.

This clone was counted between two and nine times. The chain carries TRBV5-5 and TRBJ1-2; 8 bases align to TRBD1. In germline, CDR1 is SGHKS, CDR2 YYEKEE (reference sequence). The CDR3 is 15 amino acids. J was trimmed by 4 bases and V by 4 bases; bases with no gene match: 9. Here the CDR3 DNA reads TGTGCCAGCAGCGTGACGACAGGGGTAGCCTATGGCTACACCTTC. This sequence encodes CASSVTTGVAYGYTF. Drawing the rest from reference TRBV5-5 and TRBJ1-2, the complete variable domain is DAGVTQSPTHLIKTRGQQVTLRCSPISGHKSVSWYQQVLGQGPQFIFQYYEKEERGRGNFPDRFSARQFPNYSSELNVNALLLGDSALYLCASSVTTGVAYGYTFGSGTRLTVV.

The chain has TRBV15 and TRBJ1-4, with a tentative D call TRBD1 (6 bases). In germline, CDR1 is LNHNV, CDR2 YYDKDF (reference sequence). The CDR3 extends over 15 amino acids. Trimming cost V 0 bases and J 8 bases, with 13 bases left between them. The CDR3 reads CATSRDGGRGEKLFF. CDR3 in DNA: TGTGCCACCAGCAGAGATGGGGGCAGGGGAGAAAAACTGTTTTTT.

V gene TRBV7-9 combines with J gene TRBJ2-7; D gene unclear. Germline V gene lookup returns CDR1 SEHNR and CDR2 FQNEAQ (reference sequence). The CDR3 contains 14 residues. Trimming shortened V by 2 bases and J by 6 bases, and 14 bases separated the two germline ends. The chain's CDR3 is CASSLNSLTAEQYF. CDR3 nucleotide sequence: TGTGCCAGCAGCTTAAATTCGTTAACAGCCGAGCAGTACTTC.

The CDR3 nucleotides are TGTGCCAGCAAGAAAGGGTCCTACAATGAGCAGTTCTTC. Protein product: CASKKGSYNEQFF. The V and J genes are TRBV6-1 and TRBJ2-1; D gene unclear. Germline CDR1 and CDR2: MNHNS and SASEGT. The CDR3 loop spans 13 amino acids. Trimming removed 7 bases from V and 1 base from J, with 8 bases in between.

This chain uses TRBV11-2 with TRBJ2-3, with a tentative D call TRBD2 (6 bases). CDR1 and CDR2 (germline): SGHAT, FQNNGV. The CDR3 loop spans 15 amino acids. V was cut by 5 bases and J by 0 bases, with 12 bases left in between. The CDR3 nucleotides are TGTGCCAGCAGCCAGGGACTCCCTAGCACAGATACGCAGTATTTT. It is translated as CASSQGLPSTDTQYF.

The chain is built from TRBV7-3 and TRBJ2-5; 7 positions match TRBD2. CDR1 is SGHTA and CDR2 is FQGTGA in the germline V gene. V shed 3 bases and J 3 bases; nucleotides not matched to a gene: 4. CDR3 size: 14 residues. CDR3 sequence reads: CASSLGGGKETQYF. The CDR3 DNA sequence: TGTGCCAGCAGCTTGGGGGGAGGGAAAGAGACCCAGTACTTC.

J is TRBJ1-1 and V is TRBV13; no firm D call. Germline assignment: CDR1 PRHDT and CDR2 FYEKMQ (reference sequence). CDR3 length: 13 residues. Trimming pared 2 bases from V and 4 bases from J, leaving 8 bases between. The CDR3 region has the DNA TGTGCCAGCAGCTTATATCTTTCCACTGAAGCTTTCTTT. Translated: CASSLYLSTEAFF.

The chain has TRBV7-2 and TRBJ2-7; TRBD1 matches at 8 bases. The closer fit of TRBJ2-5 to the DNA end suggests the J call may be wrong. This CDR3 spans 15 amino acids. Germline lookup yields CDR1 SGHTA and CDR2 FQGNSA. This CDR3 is CASSATGGRQETQYF. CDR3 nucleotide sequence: TGTGCCAGCAGTGCTACAGGGGGTAGGCAAGAGACCCAGTACTTC.

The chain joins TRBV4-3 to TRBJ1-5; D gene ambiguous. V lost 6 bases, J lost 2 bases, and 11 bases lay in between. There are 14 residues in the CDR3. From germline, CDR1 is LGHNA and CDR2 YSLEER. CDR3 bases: TGCGCCAGCAGTCCTCAGGAGGGCAATCAGCCCCAGCATTTT. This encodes CASSPQEGNQPQHF.

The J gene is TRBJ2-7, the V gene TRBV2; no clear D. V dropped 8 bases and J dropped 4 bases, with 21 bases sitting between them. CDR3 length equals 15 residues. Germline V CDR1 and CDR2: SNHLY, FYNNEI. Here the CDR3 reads CASSRGRLLGYEQYF. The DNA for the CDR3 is TGTGCCAGCTCCCGAGGACGTCTCCTTGGGTACGAGCAGTACTTC.

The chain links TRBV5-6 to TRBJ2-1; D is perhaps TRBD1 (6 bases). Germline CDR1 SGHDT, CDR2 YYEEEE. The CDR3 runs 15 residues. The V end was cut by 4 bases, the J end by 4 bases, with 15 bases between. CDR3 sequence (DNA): TGTGCCAGCAGCCCCGCTGGGGGCCTATACAATGAGCAGTTCTTC. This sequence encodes CASSPAGGLYNEQFF.

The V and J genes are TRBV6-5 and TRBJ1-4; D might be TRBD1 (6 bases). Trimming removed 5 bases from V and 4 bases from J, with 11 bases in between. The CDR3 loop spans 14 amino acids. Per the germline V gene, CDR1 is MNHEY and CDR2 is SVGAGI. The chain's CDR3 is CASSGGAINEKLFF. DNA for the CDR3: TGTGCCAGCAGTGGGGGGGCCATTAATGAAAAACTGTTTTTT.

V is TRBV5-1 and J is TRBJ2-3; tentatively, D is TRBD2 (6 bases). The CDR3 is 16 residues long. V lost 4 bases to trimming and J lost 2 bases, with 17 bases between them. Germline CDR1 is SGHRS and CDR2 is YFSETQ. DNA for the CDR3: TGCGCCAGCAGCCCCGGGTCTAGCGTGTACACAGATACGCAGTATTTT. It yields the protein CASSPGSSVYTDTQYF.

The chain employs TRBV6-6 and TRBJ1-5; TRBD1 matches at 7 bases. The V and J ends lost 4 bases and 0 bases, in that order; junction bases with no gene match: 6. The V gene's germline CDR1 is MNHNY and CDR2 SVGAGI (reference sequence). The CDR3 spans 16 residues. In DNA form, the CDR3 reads TGTGCCAGCAGTTCTGGACAGGCTTATAGCAATCAGCCCCAGCATTTT. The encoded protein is CASSSGQAYSNQPQHF.

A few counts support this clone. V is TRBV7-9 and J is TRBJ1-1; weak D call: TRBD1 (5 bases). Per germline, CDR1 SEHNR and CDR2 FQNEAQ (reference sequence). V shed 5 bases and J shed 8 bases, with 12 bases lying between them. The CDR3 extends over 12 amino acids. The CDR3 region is CASSPEGAEAFF. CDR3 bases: TGTGCCAGCAGCCCGGAAGGGGCGGAAGCTTTCTTT.

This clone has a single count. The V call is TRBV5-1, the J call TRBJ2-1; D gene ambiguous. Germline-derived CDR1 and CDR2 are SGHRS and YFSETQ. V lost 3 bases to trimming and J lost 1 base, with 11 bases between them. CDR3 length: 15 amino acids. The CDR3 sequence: CASSSQSRSYNEQFF. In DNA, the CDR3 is TGCGCCAGCAGCTCGCAGAGTAGATCCTACAATGAGCAGTTCTTC. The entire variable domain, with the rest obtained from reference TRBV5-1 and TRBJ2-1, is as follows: KAGVTQTPRYLIKTRGQQVTLSCSPISGHRSVSWYQQTPGQGLQFLFEYFSETQRNKGNFPGRFSGRQFSNSRSEMNVSTLELGDSALYLCASSSQSRSYNEQFFGPGTRLTVL.

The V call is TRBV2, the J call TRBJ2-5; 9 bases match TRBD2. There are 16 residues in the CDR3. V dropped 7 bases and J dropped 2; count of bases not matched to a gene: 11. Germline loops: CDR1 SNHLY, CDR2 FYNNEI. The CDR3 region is CASKRGAGSGQETQYF. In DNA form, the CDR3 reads TGTGCCAGCAAGCGGGGGGCCGGCAGCGGACAAGAGACCCAGTACTTC.

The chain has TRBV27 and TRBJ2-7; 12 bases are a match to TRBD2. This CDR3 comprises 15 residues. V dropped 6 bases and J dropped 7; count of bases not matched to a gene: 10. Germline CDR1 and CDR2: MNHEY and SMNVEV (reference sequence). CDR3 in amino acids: CASSGETSGSAEQYF. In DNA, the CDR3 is TGTGCCAGCAGCGGGGAGACTAGCGGGAGTGCAGAGCAGTACTTC.